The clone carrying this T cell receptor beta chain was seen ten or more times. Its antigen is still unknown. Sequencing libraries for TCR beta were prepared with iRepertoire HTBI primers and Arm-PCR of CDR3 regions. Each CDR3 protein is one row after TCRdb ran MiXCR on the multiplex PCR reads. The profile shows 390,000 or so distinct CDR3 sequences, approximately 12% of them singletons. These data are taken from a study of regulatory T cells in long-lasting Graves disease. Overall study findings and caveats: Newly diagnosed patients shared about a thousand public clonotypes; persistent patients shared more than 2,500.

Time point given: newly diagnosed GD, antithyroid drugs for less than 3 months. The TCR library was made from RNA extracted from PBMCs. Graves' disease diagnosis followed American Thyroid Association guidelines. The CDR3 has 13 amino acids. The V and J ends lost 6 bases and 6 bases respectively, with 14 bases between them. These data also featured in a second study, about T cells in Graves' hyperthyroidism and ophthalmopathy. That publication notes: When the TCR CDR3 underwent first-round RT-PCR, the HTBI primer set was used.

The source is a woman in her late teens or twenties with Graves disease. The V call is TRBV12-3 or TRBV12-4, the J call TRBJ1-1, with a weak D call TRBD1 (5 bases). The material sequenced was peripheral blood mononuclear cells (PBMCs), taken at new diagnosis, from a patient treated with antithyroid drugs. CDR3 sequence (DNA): TGTGCCAGCAGCCGAGGACAACACGCTGAAGCTTTCTTT. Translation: CASSRGQHAEAFF.